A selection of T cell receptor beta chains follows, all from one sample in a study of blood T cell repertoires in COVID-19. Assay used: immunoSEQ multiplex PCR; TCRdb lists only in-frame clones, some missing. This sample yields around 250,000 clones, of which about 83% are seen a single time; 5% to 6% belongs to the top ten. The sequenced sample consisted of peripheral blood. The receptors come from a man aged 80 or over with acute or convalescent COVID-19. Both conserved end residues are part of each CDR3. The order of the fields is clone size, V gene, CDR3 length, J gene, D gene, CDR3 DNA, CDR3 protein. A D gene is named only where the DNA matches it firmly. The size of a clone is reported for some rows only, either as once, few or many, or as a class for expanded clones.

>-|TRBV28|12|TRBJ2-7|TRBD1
TGTGCCAGCAGTGCCCCCCGGGACAGGCAGTACTTC
CASSAPRDRQYF
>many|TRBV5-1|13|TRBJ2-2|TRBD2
TGCGCCAGCAGTCCTAGCGGCACCGGGGAGCTGTTTTTT
CASSPSGTGELFF
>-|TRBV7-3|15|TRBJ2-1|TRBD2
TGTGCCAGCAGCTTCGGACTAGCGGGAGTGTTAGAGCAGTTCTTC
CASSFGLAGVLEQFF
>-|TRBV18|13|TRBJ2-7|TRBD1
TGTGCCAGCTCACCCGGGACAGGACGCGAGCAGTACTTC
CASSPGTGREQYF
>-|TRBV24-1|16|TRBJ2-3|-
TGTGCCACCAGTGATTTGAAGGGGAAGGGTTCAGATACGCAGTATTTT
CATSDLKGKGSDTQYF
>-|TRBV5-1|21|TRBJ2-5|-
TGCGCCAGCAGCCGCTCGGGGACTCGGGAAGCGGGGAGGGGGGTCCAAGAGACCCAGTACTTC
CASSRSGTREAGRGVQETQYF
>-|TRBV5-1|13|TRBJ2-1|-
TGCGCCTCCCAGTCCGGGGGTTACAATGAGCAGTTCTTC
CASQSGGYNEQFF
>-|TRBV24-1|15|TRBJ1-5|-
TGTGCCACCAGTGAGACAGGAGTACCCAATCAGCCCCAGCATTTT
CATSETGVPNQPQHF
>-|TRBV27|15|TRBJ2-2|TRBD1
TGTGCCAGCAGTCGGGACAGGGCGTTTGCCGGGGAGCTGTTTTTT
CASSRDRAFAGELFF
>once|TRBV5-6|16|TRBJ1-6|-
TGTGCCAGCAGCTTGGCTGGGACAATGGGGAATTCACCCCTCCACTTT
CASSLAGTMGNSPLHF
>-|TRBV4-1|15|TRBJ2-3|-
TGCGCCAGCAGCCAAGACTTCGGGCAGGGGAATACGCAGTATTTT
CASSQDFGQGNTQYF
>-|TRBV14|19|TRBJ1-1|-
TGTGCCAGCAGCCAAGATCGGGATAAGGGTAAATTTTTGAACACTGAAGCTTTCTTT
CASSQDRDKGKFLNTEAFF
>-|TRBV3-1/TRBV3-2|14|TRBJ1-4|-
TGTGCCAGCAGCCAAGGGACCGCCCTCACGGGGCTGTTTTTT
CASSQGTALTGLFF
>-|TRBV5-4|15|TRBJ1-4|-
TGTGCCAGCAGCAAAGAAGGGGCGACGGATGAAAAACTGTTTTTT
CASSKEGATDEKLFF
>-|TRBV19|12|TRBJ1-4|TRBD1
TGTGCCAGCAGGGGGCTCAATGAAAAACTGTTTTTT
CASRGLNEKLFF
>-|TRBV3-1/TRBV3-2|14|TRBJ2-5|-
TGTGCCAGCAGCCCAGGACACCCCCAAGAGACCCAGTACTTC
CASSPGHPQETQYF
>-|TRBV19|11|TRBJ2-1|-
TGTGCCAGTAGGCGGTTCTCCGAGCAGTTCTTC
CASRRFSEQFF
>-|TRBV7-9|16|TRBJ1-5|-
TGTGCCAGCAGCTCCCGGACGGGGGAAAGCAATCAGCCCCAGCATTTT
CASSSRTGESNQPQHF
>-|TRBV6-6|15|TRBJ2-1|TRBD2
TGTGCCAGCAGTTACTTAGCGGGAGTCGGCAATGAGCAGTTCTTC
CASSYLAGVGNEQFF
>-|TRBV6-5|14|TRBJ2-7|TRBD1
TGTGCCAGCACTCGGGGACAGGGGGCCTACGAGCAGTACTTC
CASTRGQGAYEQYF
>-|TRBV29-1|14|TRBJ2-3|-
TGCAGCGTTGAAGATCTCAGCGTTCCAGATACGCAGTATTTT
CSVEDLSVPDTQYF
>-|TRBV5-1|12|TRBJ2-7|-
TGCGCCAGCAGCCTGCCAGGGGGGGAGCAGTACTTC
CASSLPGGEQYF
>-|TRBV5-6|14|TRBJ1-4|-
TGTGCCAGCAGCTTGGTGGGGGCAGATGAAAAACTGTTTTTT
CASSLVGADEKLFF
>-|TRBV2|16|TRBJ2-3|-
TGTGCCAGCAGTGAGGGGGCCTCAGCGGCCACAGATACGCAGTATTTT
CASSEGASAATDTQYF
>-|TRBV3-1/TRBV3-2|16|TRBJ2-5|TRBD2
TGTGCCAGCAGCCCGGGGGAGGGAGTGGGTGGCGAGACCCAGTACTTC
CASSPGEGVGGETQYF
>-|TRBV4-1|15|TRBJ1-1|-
TGCGCCACCCGGGACTTGAGAGTTGTGGACACTGAAGCTTTCTTT
CATRDLRVVDTEAFF
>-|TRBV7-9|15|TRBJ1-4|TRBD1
TGTGCCAGCAGCTTAGGGGGACAGGGGAATGAAAAACTGTTTTTT
CASSLGGQGNEKLFF
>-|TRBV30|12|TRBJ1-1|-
TGTGCCACCGCTTGGGGGGACACTGAAGCTTTCTTT
CATAWGDTEAFF
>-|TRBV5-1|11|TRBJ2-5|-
TGCGCCAGCAGCTTGGGAGGGAGCCAGTACTTC
CASSLGGSQYF
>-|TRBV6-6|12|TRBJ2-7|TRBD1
TGTGCCAGCAGTTTAGCAGGGGGCGAGCAGTACTTC
CASSLAGGEQYF
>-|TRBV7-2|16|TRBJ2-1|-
TGTGCCAGCAGCCCAATAGGGGGGACTATTGACAATGAGCAGTTCTTC
CASSPIGGTIDNEQFF
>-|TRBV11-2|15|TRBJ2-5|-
TGTGCCAGCAGCTGGCTAGGGGCAACACAAGAGACCCAGTACTTC
CASSWLGATQETQYF